Listed below are T cell receptor beta chains from one sample, sequenced in a study of blood T cell repertoires in COVID-19. Method: immunoSEQ multiplex PCR; TCRdb's copy keeps in-frame clones and lacks some. The sample holds about 170,000 clones, approximately 90% seen once. The source material was peripheral blood. The receptors were sampled from a man younger than 35 with COVID-19, enrolled during active disease. Both conserved end residues are part of each CDR3. The D gene is left open where the match is weak. The size of a clone is reported for some rows only, either as once, few or many, or as a class for expanded clones.

>TRBV28|NA|TRBJ1-5|NA
TGTGCCAGCAGCCCGGGACACTTCAATAGCAATCAGCCCCAGCATTTT
CASSPGHFNSNQPQHF
>TRBV3-1/TRBV3-2|TRBD1|TRBJ1-1|NA
TGTGCCAGCAGCGCACAGGGGGCGGACACTGAAGCTTTCTTT
CASSAQGADTEAFF
>TRBV13|NA|TRBJ1-2|NA
TGTGCCAGCAGTTTAGGGGGGGCGGTTTATGGCTACACCTTC
CASSLGGAVYGYTF
>TRBV10-3|NA|TRBJ1-1|NA
TGTGCCATTCAAGCCCGAGGGTCCTACCATAATGAAGCTTTCTTT
CAIQARGSYHNEAFF
>TRBV2|TRBD2|TRBJ2-2|NA
TGTGCCAGCAGTGGGACTAGGACCGGGGAGCTGTTTTTT
CASSGTRTGELFF
>TRBV20-1|TRBD2|TRBJ2-2|NA
TGCAGTGCTAGTAAGGTGGCTAGCGGGAGCCCCGCCGGGGAGCTGTTTTTT
CSASKVASGSPAGELFF
>TRBV28|NA|TRBJ1-1|NA
TGTGCCAGCAGTCCCCCGGGGAGAGGTGAAGCTTTCTTT
CASSPPGRGEAFF
>TRBV6-5|TRBD1|TRBJ1-2|NA
TGTGCCAGCAGAGGACAGGGGGACCATTATGGCTACACCTTC
CASRGQGDHYGYTF
>TRBV2|NA|TRBJ2-1|NA
TGTGCCAGCCTGGACGGGCGGGACAATGAGCAGTTCTTC
CASLDGRDNEQFF
>TRBV19|NA|TRBJ1-2|NA
TGTGCCAGTAGCCCCGGACTCACGGCAGGCTATGGCTACACCTTC
CASSPGLTAGYGYTF
>TRBV7-9|TRBD2|TRBJ2-2|NA
TGTGCCAGCAGCTATCCGGGACTAGCGGGAGGGTTTGACGGGGAGCTGTTTTTT
CASSYPGLAGGFDGELFF
>TRBV20-1|TRBD1|TRBJ1-5|NA
TGCAGTGCTAGTTATTCACAGGGGGCTGGCAATCAGCCCCAGCATTTT
CSASYSQGAGNQPQHF
>TRBV11-2|NA|TRBJ1-1|NA
TGTGCCAGCAGCTTCCCCGTTGAAGCTTTCTTT
CASSFPVEAFF
>TRBV11-2|NA|TRBJ2-1|NA
TGTGCCAGCAGCTTAAACCTAGCCGCAGACAATGAGCAGTTCTTC
CASSLNLAADNEQFF
>TRBV6-5|TRBD1|TRBJ1-4|NA
TGTGCCAGCAGGCGGACAGGCCGTAATGAAAAACTGTTTTTT
CASRRTGRNEKLFF
>TRBV11-2|NA|TRBJ2-1|NA
TGTGCCAGCAGCTTAGCAGGGTGGGCCAATGAGCAGTTCTTC
CASSLAGWANEQFF
>TRBV30|NA|TRBJ2-7|NA
TGTGCCTGGAGTGTACACAGGTCCCACGAGCAGTACTTC
CAWSVHRSHEQYF
>TRBV18|NA|TRBJ2-3|NA
TGTGCCAGCTCACCTGAGAGAAGCACAGATACGCAGTATTTT
CASSPERSTDTQYF
>TRBV6-5|TRBD2|TRBJ2-5|NA
TGTGCCAGCAACCCCGGGACTAGCGGGAGAGAGACCCAGTACTTC
CASNPGTSGRETQYF
>TRBV12-3/TRBV12-4|NA|TRBJ2-4|once
TGTGCCAGCAGTTTGGCAGGCCCAAACATTCAGTACTTC
CASSLAGPNIQYF
>TRBV13|NA|TRBJ1-2|few
TGTGCCAGCAGCTCAGGGCGGGATACCTATGGCTACACCTTC
CASSSGRDTYGYTF
>TRBV28|NA|TRBJ2-7|once
TGTGCCAGCAGTTTACAGGGTCTGAGCGAGCAGTACTTC
CASSLQGLSEQYF
>TRBV6-5|NA|TRBJ2-4|NA
TGTGCCAGCATCTCAAGGGGGGGGGCCAAAAACATTCAGTACTTC
CASISRGGAKNIQYF
>TRBV28|TRBD1|TRBJ1-6|NA
TGTGCCAGCAAGTGGGTGACAGGGGTGGGGTCACCCCTCCACTTT
CASKWVTGVGSPLHF
>TRBV5-5|TRBD2|TRBJ2-5|NA
TGTGCCAGCAGCTTGTTGGGACTAGCATACCAAGAGACCCAGTACTTC
CASSLLGLAYQETQYF
>TRBV6-1|TRBD1|TRBJ2-3|NA
TGTGCCAGCAGTGAAAGGGACAGGGGGCCGTCAGATACGCAGTATTTT
CASSERDRGPSDTQYF
>TRBV7-9|NA|TRBJ1-6|NA
TGTGCCAGCAGCCTCGAAGTGGGCAATTCACCCCTCCACTTT
CASSLEVGNSPLHF
>TRBV6-2/TRBV6-3|TRBD2|TRBJ2-7|NA
TGTGCCAGCAGCCCCTCCCGGTCTAGCGGGCTATCAACCTACGAGCAGTACTTC
CASSPSRSSGLSTYEQYF
>TRBV30|TRBD1|TRBJ1-2|NA
TGTGCCTGGAGTGTACAGGGGGGCGCGGGTTTAGAGGGCTACACCTTC
CAWSVQGGAGLEGYTF
>TRBV5-6|TRBD2|TRBJ2-7|few
TGTGCCAGCAGCTTGGTGACTAGCGGCACCTACGAGCAGTACTTC
CASSLVTSGTYEQYF
>TRBV4-1|TRBD1|TRBJ2-2|NA
TGCGCCAGCAGCCTCCGTAAGGGGACAGGGGCGAACACCGGGGAGCTGTTTTTT
CASSLRKGTGANTGELFF
>TRBV5-1|TRBD2|TRBJ2-3|once
TGCGCCAGCAGCCTAAAGCGGGAGGGGATAGATACGCAGTATTTT
CASSLKREGIDTQYF
>TRBV3-1/TRBV3-2|NA|TRBJ2-5|NA
TGTGCCAGCAGCCAAGATCGTGAGCCCCAAGAGACCCAGTACTTC
CASSQDREPQETQYF
>TRBV6-6|NA|TRBJ2-7|NA
TGTGCCAGCAGTTCCCCTGAGGGGGGGGCATTATTCGAGCAGTACTTC
CASSSPEGGALFEQYF
>TRBV18|TRBD1|TRBJ2-7|NA
TGTGCCAGCTCACCGTTCCGGGACAGTAACTACGAGCAGTACTTC
CASSPFRDSNYEQYF
>TRBV18|TRBD1|TRBJ1-5|NA
TGTGCCAGCTCACCTGGACAGGCTAGCAATCAGCCCCAGCATTTT
CASSPGQASNQPQHF
>TRBV30|NA|TRBJ1-1|NA
TGTGCCTGGAGCTCTGGCGGAAAAGCTTTCTTT
CAWSSGGKAFF
>TRBV29-1|TRBD1|TRBJ2-1|once
TGCAGCGTTGAATCAAGTAGGGGGCCGGAATACAATGAGCAGTTCTTC
CSVESSRGPEYNEQFF
>TRBV5-8|NA|TRBJ1-5|NA
TGTGCCAGCAGCTTGGGGGGGGATAGCAATCAGCCCCAGCATTTT
CASSLGGDSNQPQHF
>TRBV2|NA|TRBJ1-5|NA
TGTGCCAGCCTCCCCGGGGTGGGGAGCAATCAGCCCCAGCATTTT
CASLPGVGSNQPQHF
>TRBV4-3|NA|TRBJ2-2|NA
TGCGCCAGCAGCCACCTACGTTCGAACACCGGGGAGCTGTTTTTT
CASSHLRSNTGELFF
>TRBV19|TRBD2|TRBJ2-7|NA
TGTGCCAGTAGTACAGAGCGGGAGTATTCCTACGAGCAGTACTTC
CASSTEREYSYEQYF
>TRBV7-2|NA|TRBJ1-2|NA
TGTGCCAGCAGCTTAGGTATCCCCTATGGCTACACCTTC
CASSLGIPYGYTF
>TRBV28|TRBD1|TRBJ2-4|once
TGTGCCAGCAGTGCGCGTCCGACAGGGGAGTACTTC
CASSARPTGEYF
>TRBV30|NA|TRBJ2-7|NA
TGTGCCTGGAGTTCAGGACACGGGGAGCAGTACTTC
CAWSSGHGEQYF
>TRBV7-2|TRBD1|TRBJ1-5|NA
TGTGCCAGCAGCTTAGCCGGGACAGGGAATCAGCCCCAGCATTTT
CASSLAGTGNQPQHF
>TRBV19|TRBD1|TRBJ1-4|NA
TGTGCCAGTAGACCAAACCGGGACAGTAATGAAAAACTGTTTTTT
CASRPNRDSNEKLFF